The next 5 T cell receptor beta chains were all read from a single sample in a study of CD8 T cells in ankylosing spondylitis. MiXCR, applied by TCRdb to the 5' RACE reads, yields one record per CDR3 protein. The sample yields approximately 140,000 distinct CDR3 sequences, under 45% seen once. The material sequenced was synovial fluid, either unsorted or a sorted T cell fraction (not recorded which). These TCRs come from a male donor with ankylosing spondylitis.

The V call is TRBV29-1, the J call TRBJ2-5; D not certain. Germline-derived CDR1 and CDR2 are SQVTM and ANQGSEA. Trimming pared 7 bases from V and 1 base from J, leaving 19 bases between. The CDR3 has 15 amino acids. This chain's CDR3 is CSAVREDGPQETQYF. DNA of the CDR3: TGCAGCGCCGTTCGAGAGGACGGGCCCCAAGAGACCCAGTACTTC.

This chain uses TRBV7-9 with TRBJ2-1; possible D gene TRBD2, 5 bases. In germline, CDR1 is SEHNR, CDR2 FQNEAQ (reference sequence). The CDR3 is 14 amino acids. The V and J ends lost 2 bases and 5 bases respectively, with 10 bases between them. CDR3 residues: CASSLPASNNEQFF. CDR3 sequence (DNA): TGTGCCAGCAGCTTACCGGCTAGCAACAATGAGCAGTTCTTC.

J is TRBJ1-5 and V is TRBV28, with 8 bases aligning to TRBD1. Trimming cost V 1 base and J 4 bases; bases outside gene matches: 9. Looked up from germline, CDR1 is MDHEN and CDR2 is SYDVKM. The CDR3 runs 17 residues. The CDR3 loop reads CASSLSRTGLGNQPQHF. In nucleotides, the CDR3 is TGTGCCAGCAGTTTATCTAGGACAGGGCTAGGGAATCAGCCCCAGCATTTT.

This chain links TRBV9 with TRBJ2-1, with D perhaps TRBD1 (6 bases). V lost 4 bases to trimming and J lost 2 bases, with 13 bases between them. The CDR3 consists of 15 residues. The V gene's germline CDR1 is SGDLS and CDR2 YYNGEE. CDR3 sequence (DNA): TGTGCCAGCAGCCCGTGGGACATCGCCTACAATGAGCAGTTCTTC. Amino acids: CASSPWDIAYNEQFF. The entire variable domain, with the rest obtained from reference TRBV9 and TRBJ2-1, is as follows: DSGVTQTPKHLITATGQRVTLRCSPRSGDLSVYWYQQSLDQGLQFLIQYYNGEERAKGNILERFSAQQFPDLHSELNLSSLELGDSALYFCASSPWDIAYNEQFFGPGTRLTVL.

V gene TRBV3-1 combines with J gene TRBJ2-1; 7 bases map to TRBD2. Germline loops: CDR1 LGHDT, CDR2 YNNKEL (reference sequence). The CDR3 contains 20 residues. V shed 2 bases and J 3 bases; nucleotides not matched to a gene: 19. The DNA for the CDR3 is TGTGCCAGCAGCCAAAATCCCCTGGGGGGAACCGGACTAGGCTACAATGAGCAGTTCTTC. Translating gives CASSQNPLGGTGLGYNEQFF.